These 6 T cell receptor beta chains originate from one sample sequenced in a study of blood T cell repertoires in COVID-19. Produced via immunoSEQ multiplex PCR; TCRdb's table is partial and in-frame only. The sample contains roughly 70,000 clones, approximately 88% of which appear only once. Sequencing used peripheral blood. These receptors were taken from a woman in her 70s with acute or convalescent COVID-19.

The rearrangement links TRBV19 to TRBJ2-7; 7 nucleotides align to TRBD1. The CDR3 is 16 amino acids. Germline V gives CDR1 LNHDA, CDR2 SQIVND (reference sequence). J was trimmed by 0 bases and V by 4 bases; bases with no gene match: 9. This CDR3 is CASSTPGQRSSYEQYF. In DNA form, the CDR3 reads TGTGCCAGTAGTACCCCGGGACAGCGGAGCTCCTACGAGCAGTACTTC.

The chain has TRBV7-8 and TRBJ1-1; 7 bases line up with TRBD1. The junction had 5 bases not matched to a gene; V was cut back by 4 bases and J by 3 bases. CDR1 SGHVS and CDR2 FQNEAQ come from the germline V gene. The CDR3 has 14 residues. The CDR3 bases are TGTGCCAGCAGCTGGGGACAGAGGGACACTGAAGCTTTCTTT. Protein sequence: CASSWGQRDTEAFF.

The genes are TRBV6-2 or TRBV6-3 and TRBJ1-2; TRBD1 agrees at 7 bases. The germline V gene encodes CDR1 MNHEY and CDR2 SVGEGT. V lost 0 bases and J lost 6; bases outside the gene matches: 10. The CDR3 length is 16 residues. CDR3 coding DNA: TGTGCCAGCAGTTACTCGGCCAAGGGACAGTTGGATGGCTACACCTTC. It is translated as CASSYSAKGQLDGYTF.

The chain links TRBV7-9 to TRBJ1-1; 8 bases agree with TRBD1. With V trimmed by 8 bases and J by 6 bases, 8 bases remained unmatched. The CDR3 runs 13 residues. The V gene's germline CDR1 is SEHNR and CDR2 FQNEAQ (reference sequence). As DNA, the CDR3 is TGTGCCAGCTCCCGGGACAGGACCGCTGAAGCTTTCTTT. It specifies CASSRDRTAEAFF.

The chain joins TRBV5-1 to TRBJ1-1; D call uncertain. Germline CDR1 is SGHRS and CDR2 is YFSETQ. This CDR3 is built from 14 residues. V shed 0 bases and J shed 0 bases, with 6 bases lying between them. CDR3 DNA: TGCGCCAGCAGCTTGGGGGCCATGAACACTGAAGCTTTCTTT. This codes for CASSLGAMNTEAFF.

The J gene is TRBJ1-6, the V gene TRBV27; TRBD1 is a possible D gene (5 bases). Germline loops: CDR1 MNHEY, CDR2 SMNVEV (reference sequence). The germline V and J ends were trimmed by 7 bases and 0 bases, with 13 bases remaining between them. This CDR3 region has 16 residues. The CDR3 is CASTSTVRSYNSPLHF. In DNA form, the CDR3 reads TGTGCCAGCACCTCGACAGTGCGCTCCTATAATTCACCCCTCCACTTT.